Below, 26 T cell receptor beta chains from the same sample are listed, as sequenced in a study of cytomegalovirus exposure and HLA in healthy donors (dated by TCRdb to 2015 to 2018). Libraries were built with the immunoSEQ multiplex PCR assay. For the multiplex PCR, a mixture combining 60 forward primers for TCR Vbeta segments and 13 reverse primers for TCR Jbeta segments was used. The clones in this table, taken by TCRdb from immuneACCESS, are in-frame only. Not every clone is retained; where verified, under half of the shortfall comes from an unresolved V gene, and the cause of the rest is unknown. Here the sample has over 80,000 clones; around 74% occur a single time. The ten largest clones represent about 14% of the sample. Sequencing was carried out using PBMCs. The receptors come from a woman in her 70s in good health and CMV-seropositive.

This clone was seen more than once but under ten times. CDR3 sequence reads: CASSTREGTDTQYF. Written as DNA, the CDR3 is TGCGCCAGCAGTACGAGGGAAGGCACAGATACGCAGTATTTT. V and J are TRBV5-1 and TRBJ2-3; D possibly corresponds to TRBD2 (5 bases). The CDR3 is made up of 14 amino acids. The germline gives CDR1 SGHRS, CDR2 YFSETQ. The V end lost 5 bases, the J end lost 1 base, and 11 bases lay between the germline ends.

This clone showed up just once. This sequence joins TRBV19 and TRBJ2-2; 7 nucleotides align to TRBD1. The CDR3 is 16 amino acids. Germline CDR1 and CDR2: LNHDA and SQIVND (reference sequence). V lost 7 bases and J lost 2; bases outside the gene matches: 10. The CDR3 loop reads CASTLKGAANTGELFF. In DNA, the CDR3 is TGTGCCAGTACCCTAAAGGGGGCCGCAAACACCGGGGAGCTGTTTTTT.

The rearrangement links TRBV7-3 to TRBJ2-3, with a tentative D call TRBD2 (7 bases). The V end was cut by 5 bases, the J end by 9 bases, with 18 bases between. Germline CDR1 SGHTA, CDR2 FQGTGA. This CDR3 is built from 14 residues. The CDR3 nucleotides read TGTGCCAGCAGCCACGGGGAGGGGGGGTTGACGCAGTATTTT. Translating it yields CASSHGEGGLTQYF.

The chain joins TRBV5-1 to TRBJ2-6, with 12 bases matching TRBD1. With V trimmed by 0 bases and J by 0 bases, 10 bases remained unmatched. Per germline, CDR1 SGHRS and CDR2 YFSETQ. The CDR3 is 21 residues long. The CDR3 DNA reads TGCGCCAGCAGCTTGGTTGGGACAGGGGGCGCACGGGTCTCTGGGGCCAACGTCCTGACTTTC. This encodes CASSLVGTGGARVSGANVLTF.

The rearrangement links TRBV16 to TRBJ2-7, with D maybe TRBD2 (6 bases). Trimming took 5 bases from V and 6 from J, leaving 29 bases between them. Germline CDR1 KGHSY, CDR2 FQNENV. The CDR3 has 18 residues. CDR3 protein: CASSSNLGWQGQGGEQYF. The CDR3 DNA sequence: TGTGCCAGCAGCTCTAACCTGGGGTGGCAGGGCCAGGGAGGCGAGCAGTACTTC.

The chain carries TRBV11-2 and TRBJ2-3; 10 bases are a match to TRBD1. V was clipped by 5 bases and J by 1 base; unmatched bases: 9. The CDR3 length is 17 residues. Germline V lookup: CDR1 SGHAT, CDR2 FQNNGV. The CDR3 coding sequence is TGTGCCAGCAGCCCTGACAGGGGGCCTTGGGGCACAGATACGCAGTATTTT. It codes for CASSPDRGPWGTDTQYF.

The chain carries TRBV13 and TRBJ2-1; TRBD2 matches 10 bases. This CDR3 spans 13 amino acids. After removal of 5 bases from V and 9 bases from J, the junction contained 4 bases not matched to a gene. CDR1 is PRHDT and CDR2 is FYEKMQ in the germline V gene (reference sequence). DNA for the CDR3: TGTGCCAGCAGCCCCCTAGCGGGGGTTGAGCAGTTCTTC. Translated, it gives CASSPLAGVEQFF.

The chain links TRBV5-1 to TRBJ2-1; 10 nucleotides align to TRBD2. The CDR3 contains 17 residues. In germline, CDR1 is SGHRS, CDR2 YFSETQ. Trimming at V came to 0 bases and at J to 4 bases, leaving 7 bases not matched to a gene. The CDR3 DNA is TGCGCCAGCAGCTTGGTTCCTAGCGGGAGTCATTACAATGAGCAGTTCTTC. Amino acids: CASSLVPSGSHYNEQFF.

The rearrangement joins TRBV18 to TRBJ1-5, with TRBD1 matching over 11 bases. Looked up from germline, CDR1 is KGHSH and CDR2 is LQKENI. CDR3 length equals 15 residues. J gave up 5 bases and V 3 bases, and 3 bases lay outside the gene matches. The CDR3 sequence: CASSPDRGQDQPQHF. The CDR3, as DNA: TGTGCCAGCTCACCGGACAGGGGGCAAGATCAGCCCCAGCATTTT.

V is TRBV27 and J is TRBJ2-4; D is perhaps TRBD1 (5 bases). Trimming removed 4 bases at V and 0 bases at J, with 19 bases between. CDR3 length: 18 amino acids. Germline V gene data show CDR1 as MNHEY and CDR2 as SMNVEV (reference sequence). Here the CDR3 reads CASSSGTRVDVAKNIQYF. The CDR3, as DNA: TGTGCCAGCAGTTCCGGAACCAGGGTCGACGTAGCCAAAAACATTCAGTACTTC.

This clone occurred a few times. The chain uses TRBV28 and TRBJ2-5, with D unresolved. Germline assignment: CDR1 MDHEN and CDR2 SYDVKM. V lost 1 base and J 4 bases, leaving 10 bases between the germline ends. The CDR3 length is 14 residues. The CDR3 loop reads CASSLSQLGETQYF. DNA of the CDR3: TGTGCCAGCAGTTTATCACAGCTGGGAGAGACCCAGTACTTC.

This chain links TRBV6-1 with TRBJ1-5, with 11 bases identical to TRBD1. CDR3 length: 15 residues. Germline V lookup: CDR1 MNHNS, CDR2 SASEGT. V gave up 5 bases and J gave up 4 bases; unmatched junction bases: 4. CDR3 loop: CASSSRDRGNQPQHF. CDR3 in DNA: TGTGCCAGCAGTTCCCGGGACAGGGGGAATCAGCCCCAGCATTTT.

The chain couples TRBV29-1 to TRBJ1-5; 7 bases agree with TRBD1. The CDR3 totals 15 residues. The germline V gene has CDR1 SQVTM and CDR2 ANQGSEA. With 4 bases clipped from V and 2 bases from J, the junction kept 8 bases outside the gene matches. The CDR3 spells CSVVLEGAGNQPQHF. The CDR3 nucleotides read TGCAGCGTTGTTCTGGAGGGGGCAGGCAATCAGCCCCAGCATTTT.

V gene TRBV10-3 combines with J gene TRBJ2-7; 8 bases match TRBD1. The CDR3 covers 14 residues. Germline V gives CDR1 ENHRY, CDR2 SYGVKD. J was trimmed by 2 bases and V by 3 bases; bases with no gene match: 3. The CDR3 DNA is TGTGCCATCAGTGAATCAGGGGGCCCCTACGAGCAGTACTTC. Its translation: CAISESGGPYEQYF.

This clone is deemed medium-sized. The rearrangement joins TRBV7-9 to TRBJ2-3; 16 bases map to TRBD2. There are 17 residues in the CDR3. Germline CDR1 is SEHNR and CDR2 is FQNEAQ (reference sequence). Trimming removed 5 bases from V and 5 bases from J; junction bases left unmatched: 7. The CDR3 nucleotides read TGTGCCAGCAGCCAAGGGACTAGCGGGGGGGCCGGAGATACGCAGTATTTT. This sequence encodes CASSQGTSGGAGDTQYF.

V and J are TRBV28 and TRBJ2-7; 8 bases match TRBD1. This CDR3 is built from 17 residues. The V segment lost 0 bases and the J segment 0 bases; nucleotides outside the gene matches: 7. Germline V gene sequence: CDR1 MDHEN, CDR2 SYDVKM. The CDR3 DNA follows: TGTGCCAGCAGTTTATGGCTGACAGGGGCCACCTCCTACGAGCAGTACTTC. This encodes CASSLWLTGATSYEQYF.

This chain uses TRBV7-8 with TRBJ2-7; D remains unclear. The length of the CDR3 is 13 residues. V shed 3 bases and J shed 4 bases, with 10 bases lying between them. The V gene's germline CDR1 is SGHVS and CDR2 FQNEAQ. CDR3 nucleotides: TGTGCCAGCAGCTTCCCTCCTTTGTACGAGCAGTACTTC. Translating gives CASSFPPLYEQYF.

This chain links TRBV7-6 with TRBJ2-1; 9 bases line up with TRBD2. The CDR3 runs to 16 residues. Germline loops: CDR1 SGHVS, CDR2 FNYEAQ. V shed 4 bases and J 8 bases; nucleotides not matched to a gene: 12. DNA for the CDR3: TGTGCCAGCAGCTCAGGACTCGAGCGGGGGGCAGATGAGCAGTTCTTC. It encodes CASSSGLERGADEQFF.

This clone occurred a few times. V gene TRBV6-6 combines with J gene TRBJ1-2; a weak D match, TRBD1 (5 bases). Germline V CDR1 and CDR2: MNHNY, SVGAGI (reference sequence). The ends were cut back, 3 bases at V and 7 bases at J, with 18 bases in the middle. The CDR3 has 15 residues. This chain's CDR3 is CASSYPVTGGGGYTF. As DNA, the CDR3 is TGTGCCAGCAGTTATCCTGTAACGGGCGGGGGTGGCTACACCTTC.

This clone was counted a single time. The genes are TRBV6-5 and TRBJ1-2; 8 bases are shared with TRBD1. V gave up 6 bases and J gave up 3 bases; unmatched junction bases: 3. CDR1 is MNHEY and CDR2 is SVGAGI in the germline V gene. The CDR3 has 13 residues. CDR3 sequence (DNA): TGTGCCAGCAGGAAACAGGGGGACTATGGCTACACCTTC. Residues: CASRKQGDYGYTF.

The chain is built from TRBV29-1 and TRBJ2-3; 10 positions match TRBD2. The V gene's germline CDR1 is SQVTM and CDR2 ANQGSEA. CDR3 length: 14 amino acids. V dropped 4 bases and J dropped 0; count of bases not matched to a gene: 1. The CDR3 sequence is CSVGTSGSTDTQYF. CDR3 sequence (DNA): TGCAGCGTTGGGACTAGCGGAAGCACAGATACGCAGTATTTT.

J is TRBJ2-7 and V is TRBV7-2, with D possibly matching TRBD2 (5 bases). Germline values: CDR1 SGHTA, CDR2 FQGNSA. The CDR3 spans 15 residues. V lost 1 base and J lost 3, with 13 bases in between. The CDR3 loop reads CASSLVPGIHYEQYF. The DNA of the CDR3 is TGTGCCAGCAGCTTAGTGCCGGGAATTCACTACGAGCAGTACTTC.

V and J are TRBV28 and TRBJ1-6; a possible D gene is TRBD1 (5 bases). Trimming removed 7 bases at V and 6 bases at J, with 19 bases between. This CDR3 has 16 amino acids. In germline, CDR1 is MDHEN, CDR2 SYDVKM. CDR3 in DNA: TGTGCCAGCACCAAGAGGCAGGGCCGGATTAATTCACCCCTCCACTTT. Its protein product is CASTKRQGRINSPLHF.

V gene TRBV9 combines with J gene TRBJ1-1; D not certain. Trimming took 0 bases from V and 5 from J, leaving 11 bases between them. This CDR3 has 14 amino acids. The V gene's germline CDR1 is SGDLS and CDR2 YYNGEE. CDR3 amino acids: CASSVGVGETEAFF. As DNA, the CDR3 is TGTGCCAGCAGCGTAGGAGTTGGGGAGACTGAAGCTTTCTTT.

J is TRBJ1-6 and V is TRBV10-3; D not certain. The CDR3 loop spans 17 amino acids. Germline CDR1 reads ENHRY; CDR2 reads SYGVKD. V was shortened by 11 bases and J by 0 bases, with 20 bases between the two germline ends. The CDR3 loop is CARLIGSASSYNSPLHF. CDR3 DNA sequence: TGTGCCCGACTGATCGGGAGCGCGAGCTCCTATAATTCACCCCTCCACTTT.

This sequence joins TRBV19 and TRBJ2-1, with 8 bases fitting TRBD2. Per germline, CDR1 LNHDA and CDR2 SQIVND (reference sequence). The CDR3 runs to 16 residues. V trimming: 3 bases; J trimming: 5 bases; junction bases outside the gene matches: 9. CDR3 nucleotide sequence: TGTGCCAGTAGTATTGAGGGTAGCGGGGCAAACAATGAGCAGTTCTTC. This sequence encodes CASSIEGSGANNEQFF.